The next 15 T cell receptor beta chains were all read from a single sample in a study of identifying expanded T cells in peripheral blood. Method: immunoSEQ multiplex PCR; TCRdb's copy keeps in-frame clones and lacks some. The data contain more than 75,000 clones, around 87% of them singletons. Sample: blood. The receptors come from a person aged 18 to 75 in good health.

The CDR3 bases are TGTGCCAGCAGCTTGCCCGGGGGTCGACAGAACAATGAGCAGTTCTTC. Translated, it gives CASSLPGGRQNNEQFF. The rearrangement joins TRBV11-3 to TRBJ2-1; perhaps TRBD2 as D (6 bases). Trimming cost V 3 bases and J 5 bases, with 17 bases left between them. Per germline, CDR1 SGHNT and CDR2 YENEEA. The CDR3 has 16 amino acids.

The chain uses TRBV18 and TRBJ1-1; no clear D gene. V lost 3 bases, J lost 10 bases, and 12 bases lay in between. The CDR3 contains 12 residues. The germline V gene encodes CDR1 KGHSH and CDR2 LQKENI. The CDR3 spells CASSPDGPGAFF. CDR3 bases: TGTGCCAGCTCACCCGATGGGCCGGGAGCTTTCTTT.

The rearrangement joins TRBV6-1 to TRBJ2-1; TRBD2 might be the D (6 bases). The V and J ends lost 8 bases and 4 bases respectively, with 12 bases between them. There are 13 residues in the CDR3. Germline-derived CDR1 and CDR2 are MNHNS and SASEGT. CDR3 loop: CASGRSGYNEQFF. The CDR3 bases are TGTGCCAGCGGGCGGAGCGGGTACAATGAGCAGTTCTTC.

This clone is a singleton in its sample. The chain uses TRBV30 and TRBJ2-3; 8 bases match TRBD1. The CDR3 totals 13 residues. The V gene's germline CDR1 is GTSNPN and CDR2 SVGIG (reference sequence). Unmatched junction bases numbered 3, after V lost 4 bases and J lost 3 bases. The CDR3 loop is CAWMQGATDTQYF. In DNA, the CDR3 is TGTGCCTGGATGCAGGGGGCAACAGATACGCAGTATTTT.

J is TRBJ2-7 and V is TRBV4-3, with D possibly matching TRBD1 (6 bases). This CDR3 is built from 14 residues. The germline V gene encodes CDR1 LGHNA and CDR2 YSLEER. The germline V and J ends were trimmed by 3 bases and 3 bases, with 12 bases remaining between them. CDR3 protein: CASSHGTQNYEQYF. CDR3 bases: TGCGCCAGCAGCCACGGGACACAGAACTACGAGCAGTACTTC.

V usage is TRBV9 and J usage is TRBJ1-5; D remains ambiguous. The CDR3 is made up of 13 amino acids. CDR1 and CDR2 (germline): SGDLS, YYNGEE. Trimming left V 4 bases short and J 8 bases short, with 13 bases between. CDR3 in amino acids: CASSTSGGEPQHF. In DNA form, the CDR3 reads TGTGCCAGCAGCACGAGCGGCGGGGAGCCCCAGCATTTT.

This clone is a singleton in its sample. V gene TRBV29-1 combines with J gene TRBJ2-4; TRBD2 matches at 7 bases. Germline loops: CDR1 SQVTM, CDR2 ANQGSEA. This CDR3 is 11 amino acids long. J gave up 7 bases and V 7 bases, and 4 bases lay outside the gene matches. DNA of the CDR3: TGCAGCGCCCTACTAGCGAACATTCAGTACTTC. Its translation is CSALLANIQYF.

V and J are TRBV5-1 and TRBJ2-7, with D perhaps being TRBD1 or TRBD2 (5 bases each). V was trimmed by 5 bases and J by 0 bases, leaving 15 bases between them. The CDR3 runs to 15 residues. Germline lookup yields CDR1 SGHRS and CDR2 YFSETQ. CDR3 in amino acids: CASRSRDGSSYEQYF. CDR3 nucleotides: TGCGCCAGCAGGTCCCGGGACGGCAGCTCCTACGAGCAGTACTTC.

This clone appeared a single time. The chain combines TRBV9 with TRBJ2-7; D gene uncertain. V was cut by 1 base and J by 1 base, with 12 bases left in between. This CDR3 spans 15 amino acids. Germline V gives CDR1 SGDLS, CDR2 YYNGEE. The DNA of the CDR3 is TGTGCCAGCAGCGTATCACCCGAGGATTCCTACGAGCAGTACTTC. Translation gives CASSVSPEDSYEQYF.

J is TRBJ2-7 and V is TRBV7-2; the D gene is possibly TRBD2 (5 bases). Trimming took 5 bases from V and 3 from J, leaving 11 bases between them. This CDR3 contains 13 residues. Germline V gene lookup returns CDR1 SGHTA and CDR2 FQGNSA. The CDR3 coding sequence is TGTGCCAGCAGCGTGGGAGCCGGCTACGAGCAGTACTTC. Translation gives CASSVGAGYEQYF.

The CDR3 bases are TGTGCCAGCAGTGAAGTGGGGCGCGGGTTCGGGACTGAAGCTTTCTTT. It codes for CASSEVGRGFGTEAFF. This rearrangement joins TRBV6-1 to TRBJ1-1, with a possible D match to TRBD1 (5 bases). This CDR3 has 16 residues. Trimming cost V 1 base and J 5 bases, with 17 bases left between them. The germline gives CDR1 MNHNS, CDR2 SASEGT.

The chain combines TRBV15 with TRBJ2-5; no reliable D call. V was trimmed by 0 bases and J by 5 bases, leaving 7 bases between them. This CDR3 has 13 residues. In germline, CDR1 is LNHNV, CDR2 YYDKDF (reference sequence). CDR3 in amino acids: CATSRDLSETQYF. The DNA of the CDR3 is TGTGCCACCAGCAGAGATTTGAGCGAGACCCAGTACTTC.

The chain couples TRBV5-6 to TRBJ2-1; 10 bases are shared with TRBD1. Germline lookup yields CDR1 SGHDT and CDR2 YYEEEE. This CDR3 has 15 amino acids. J lost 4 bases, V lost 0 bases, and 1 base had no gene match. The CDR3 sequence is CASSLAGQGYNEQFF. The CDR3 nucleotides read TGTGCCAGCAGCTTGGCGGGACAGGGGTACAATGAGCAGTTCTTC.

This sequence joins TRBV27 and TRBJ1-1; possibly TRBD1 for D (6 bases). Trimming took off 8 bases at V and 2 bases at J, with 18 bases between the two ends. Germline V gives CDR1 MNHEY, CDR2 SMNVEV (reference sequence). This CDR3 has 15 amino acids. DNA for the CDR3: TGTGCCAGCGCCGTCTCCCGGACAGCCAACACTGAAGCTTTCTTT. Amino acid sequence: CASAVSRTANTEAFF.

This chain links TRBV5-1 with TRBJ2-7, with TRBD1 matching 7 bases. Germline CDR1 reads SGHRS; CDR2 reads YFSETQ. This CDR3 is built from 16 residues. Trimming removed 4 bases from V and 4 bases from J; junction bases left unmatched: 14. This CDR3 is CASSQGGTDTFYEQYF. CDR3 DNA: TGCGCCAGCAGCCAAGGTGGGACAGACACATTTTACGAGCAGTACTTC.